The subject of this entry is one T cell receptor beta chain. Its antigen is undetermined. This record belongs to a study of cytomegalovirus exposure and HLA in healthy donors. About the study: A preliminary data release comprised 80 million or so unique TCRs obtained from HLA-typed donors. Notes on the study in general: The authors enumerated around 150 TCR beta chains as linked to cytomegalovirus.

The germline gives CDR1 SGHNT, CDR2 YYREEE (reference sequence). This CDR3 has 16 residues. Trimming removed 0 bases from V and 7 bases from J; junction bases left unmatched: 8. With 60 Vbeta and 13 Jbeta primers, the PCR was carried out. This table comes from immunoSEQ multiplex PCR, and its TCRdb copy is limited to in-frame clones, with some not included. This sample has over 75,000 clones, with about three quarters found just once. The sample was PBMCs. The sequence was collected from a man aged 40-50 years in good health and CMV-seropositive. The chain uses TRBV5-4 and TRBJ2-1; 9 bases agree with TRBD1. The CDR3 is CASSLATGGLGNEQFF. The CDR3 DNA follows: TGTGCCAGCAGCTTGGCCACAGGGGGCTTGGGGAATGAGCAGTTCTTC.